The 19 T cell receptor beta chains below were found in one sample sequenced in a study of regulatory T cells in long-lasting Graves disease listed by TCRdb under 2021. Explained via the paper, the time point label denotes: persistent/refractory GD, antithyroid drugs over 5 years with positive TRAb. For both TCR sequencing and RNA sequencing, RNA was extracted from PBMCs using TRIzol. The receptor library was made with multiplex PCR. Sequencing took place on an Illumina HiSeq 4000. To build TCR beta libraries, CDR3 regions were amplified by Arm-PCR using iRepertoire HTBI primers. TCRdb reanalyzed the raw reads on its own, using fastp at Q25 for trimming and MiXCR for clone calling, and kept in-frame beta chains. All rows with the same CDR3 protein become a single entry with the most common DNA and genes. In this sample the table shows 400,000 to 500,000 distinct CDR3 sequences, roughly 21% of which occur a single time. In total, the top ten clones hold around an eighth of the sample.

Sequenced here: peripheral blood mononuclear cells (PBMCs), sampled when the disease was refractory, from a patient treated with antithyroid drugs. All receptors derive from a female donor with Graves disease.

The chain carries TRBV6-1 and TRBJ2-3; 10 bases agree with TRBD1. J was trimmed by 2 bases and V by 4 bases; bases with no gene match: 3. CDR3 size: 15 residues. Germline V gene data show CDR1 as MNHNS and CDR2 as SASEGT. The CDR3 DNA reads TGTGCCAGCAGTGTCGGGACAGGGGCCACAGATACGCAGTATTTT. Translation: CASSVGTGATDTQYF.

This clonotype has at least ten counts. The V and J genes are TRBV27 and TRBJ2-7; D possibly corresponds to TRBD1 (7 bases). Germline lookup yields CDR1 MNHEY and CDR2 SMNVEV (reference sequence). This CDR3 spans 14 amino acids. Trimming cost V 6 bases and J 4 bases, with 16 bases left between them. The CDR3 DNA reads TGTGCCAGCAGCCCGGGGGCAGGGGGTTACGAGCAGTACTTC. Amino acids: CASSPGAGGYEQYF.

There are a few counts of this clonotype. The V and J genes are TRBV7-3 and TRBJ2-5, with TRBD2 identical over 9 bases. Germline trimming cut 5 bases from V and 5 bases from J; bases unmatched to any gene: 9. This CDR3 is built from 15 residues. Germline-derived CDR1 and CDR2 are SGHTA and FQGTGA. CDR3 region: CASSNRREGYETQYF. As DNA, the CDR3 is TGTGCCAGCAGCAACCGGCGGGAGGGCTACGAGACCCAGTACTTC.

V usage is TRBV29-1 and J usage is TRBJ1-2; a weak D match, TRBD1 (5 bases). With 5 bases removed from V and 3 bases from J, the gap between germline ends came to 22 bases. Germline V gene sequence: CDR1 SQVTM, CDR2 ANQGSEA. The CDR3 runs 16 residues. DNA for the CDR3: TGCAGCGTTCCTAATCCGGGACTGTCACGGGACTATGGCTACACCTTC. This codes for CSVPNPGLSRDYGYTF.

This sequence joins TRBV18 and TRBJ1-5; 8 bases agree with TRBD1. Germline CDR1 reads KGHSH; CDR2 reads LQKENI. The CDR3 contains 14 residues. Unmatched junction bases numbered 4, after V lost 4 bases and J lost 5 bases. The CDR3 DNA reads as TGTGCCAGCTCACTACAGGGGGGCGATCAGCCCCAGCATTTT. This gives the protein CASSLQGGDQPQHF. The variable domain in full, with the rest retrieved from reference TRBV18 and TRBJ1-5, is NAGVMQNPRHLVRRRGQEARLRCSPMKGHSHVYWYRQLPEEGLKFMVYLQKENIIDESGMPKERFSAEFPKEGPSILRIQQVVRGDSAAYFCASSLQGGDQPQHFGDGTRLSIL.

The chain uses TRBV10-1 and TRBJ2-2; a weak D match, TRBD1 (6 bases). The CDR3 has 14 residues. The germline V gene has CDR1 WNHNN and CDR2 SYGVQD (reference sequence). V gave up 6 bases and J gave up 5 bases, with 13 bases separating them. CDR3 in amino acids: CASRQGKGTGELFF. In DNA, the CDR3 is TGCGCCAGCAGACAGGGAAAGGGGACCGGGGAGCTGTTTTTT.

V is TRBV30 and J is TRBJ1-2; 8 bases are shared with TRBD1. The CDR3 extends over 14 amino acids. Germline V gene sequence: CDR1 GTSNPN, CDR2 SVGIG (reference sequence). The junction had 3 bases not matched to a gene; V was cut back by 0 bases and J by 3 bases. The CDR3 is CAWSVPGGYYGYTF. The CDR3 DNA is TGTGCCTGGAGTGTTCCAGGGGGCTACTATGGCTACACCTTC.

V usage is TRBV5-1 and J usage is TRBJ2-1, with 7 bases aligning to TRBD2. CDR1 SGHRS and CDR2 YFSETQ come from the germline V gene. Trimming cost V 0 bases and J 7 bases; bases outside gene matches: 10. The CDR3 runs to 16 residues. For the CDR3, the DNA is TGCGCCAGCAGCTTGGGCGGGGGACCAGCTCTAAATGAGCAGTTCTTC. This gives the protein CASSLGGGPALNEQFF. Together with reference TRBV5-1 and TRBJ2-1, the CDR3 gives the full variable domain: KAGVTQTPRYLIKTRGQQVTLSCSPISGHRSVSWYQQTPGQGLQFLFEYFSETQRNKGNFPGRFSGRQFSNSRSEMNVSTLELGDSALYLCASSLGGGPALNEQFFGPGTRLTVL.

This clonotype showed up just a few times. The rearrangement joins TRBV7-9 to TRBJ2-2; D is unclear. The CDR3 totals 12 residues. Trimming took off 6 bases at V and 9 bases at J, with 11 bases between the two ends. Germline V gene data show CDR1 as SEHNR and CDR2 as FQNEAQ (reference sequence). CDR3 DNA sequence: TGTGCCAGCAGTCTTAGTGTCCGGGAGCTGTTTTTT. It yields the protein CASSLSVRELFF.

This chain connects TRBV5-1 to TRBJ2-2, with a possible D match to TRBD2 (6 bases). The V end was cut by 6 bases, the J end by 3 bases, with 18 bases between. The CDR3 runs to 16 residues. Germline V gene sequence: CDR1 SGHRS, CDR2 YFSETQ. The CDR3 region is CASTQGGPSDTGELFF. CDR3 DNA sequence: TGCGCCAGCACTCAGGGAGGACCCTCGGACACCGGGGAGCTGTTTTTT.

This clonotype was seen more than once but under ten times. This chain links TRBV3-1 with TRBJ1-4; D gene unclear. V was trimmed by 3 bases and J by 3 bases, leaving 11 bases between them. CDR3 size: 15 residues. Germline V gene lookup returns CDR1 LGHDT and CDR2 YNNKEL (reference sequence). CDR3 in DNA: TGTGCCAGCAGCCAGCGCTGGGCTCCTAATGAAAAACTGTTTTTT. This translates into CASSQRWAPNEKLFF.

The V and J genes are TRBV20-1 and TRBJ2-5; maybe TRBD1 (5 bases). The CDR3 is made up of 13 amino acids. V lost 0 bases and J 6 bases, leaving 11 bases between the germline ends. CDR1 and CDR2 (germline): DFQATT, SNEGSKA (reference sequence). The CDR3 coding sequence is TGCAGTGCTAGAGATAGGGGCCTGAAGACCCAGTACTTC. Residues: CSARDRGLKTQYF.

This clonotype showed up just a few times. The chain combines TRBV3-1 with TRBJ1-1; D gene ambiguous. The CDR3 is 14 amino acids. With 0 bases removed from V and 7 bases from J, the gap between germline ends came to 12 bases. Germline V lookup: CDR1 LGHDT, CDR2 YNNKEL (reference sequence). The CDR3 region is CASSQEHLGGEAFF. DNA for the CDR3: TGTGCCAGCAGCCAAGAGCACCTAGGAGGTGAAGCTTTCTTT.

This clonotype has a count of ten or more. The chain employs TRBV12-5 and TRBJ1-1; D possibly corresponds to TRBD1 (5 bases). CDR3 length: 13 residues. Germline loops: CDR1 LGHNT, CDR2 FRNRAP. Trimming took 5 bases from V and 7 from J, leaving 14 bases between them. The CDR3 DNA follows: TGTGCTAGTGGTCTCCAGGGACTCAGTGAAGCTTTCTTT. This sequence encodes CASGLQGLSEAFF.

This clonotype appeared a single time. This sequence joins TRBV2 and TRBJ1-1; D is unresolved. The CDR3 runs 13 residues. V was shortened by 8 bases and J by 1 base, with 11 bases between the two germline ends. CDR1 and CDR2 from the germline V gene are SNHLY and FYNNEI. CDR3 protein: CASLPDQNTEAFF. For the CDR3, the DNA is TGTGCCAGCCTTCCTGACCAGAACACTGAAGCTTTCTTT.

This clonotype was picked up a small number of times. The chain is built from TRBV18 and TRBJ1-4; unclear D gene. Trimming pared 3 bases from V and 6 bases from J, leaving 14 bases between. This CDR3 has 15 residues. CDR1 is KGHSH, CDR2 LQKENI, per germline. CDR3 residues: CASSPLGSRDEKLFF. The CDR3 DNA sequence: TGTGCCAGCTCACCGCTCGGATCTAGGGATGAAAAACTGTTTTTT.

This clonotype was seen repeatedly, ten times or more. V gene TRBV20-1 combines with J gene TRBJ1-2, with TRBD1 as a possible D gene (5 bases). The CDR3 has 14 residues. The germline V and J ends were trimmed by 1 base and 4 bases, with 13 bases remaining between them. The germline V gene encodes CDR1 DFQATT and CDR2 SNEGSKA (reference sequence). The DNA of the CDR3 is TGCAGTGCTAGAGCCCCCAGGGTTAGCTATGGCTACACCTTC. Translation: CSARAPRVSYGYTF.

The chain joins TRBV19 to TRBJ1-2; D remains ambiguous. Trimming left V 6 bases short and J 4 bases short, with 15 bases between. CDR3 length equals 14 residues. Per germline, CDR1 LNHDA and CDR2 SQIVND (reference sequence). CDR3 loop: CASSLPDSIYGYTF. DNA for the CDR3: TGTGCCAGTAGCCTCCCGGACTCCATCTATGGCTACACCTTC.

V gene TRBV6-5 combines with J gene TRBJ2-1; 8 bases are a match to TRBD2. The junction had 5 bases not matched to a gene; V was cut back by 0 bases and J by 4 bases. This CDR3 has 16 residues. Germline values: CDR1 MNHEY, CDR2 SVGAGI. Here the CDR3 reads CASSYSTERGYNEQFF. The CDR3 bases are TGTGCCAGCAGTTACTCGACAGAGCGGGGGTACAATGAGCAGTTCTTC.